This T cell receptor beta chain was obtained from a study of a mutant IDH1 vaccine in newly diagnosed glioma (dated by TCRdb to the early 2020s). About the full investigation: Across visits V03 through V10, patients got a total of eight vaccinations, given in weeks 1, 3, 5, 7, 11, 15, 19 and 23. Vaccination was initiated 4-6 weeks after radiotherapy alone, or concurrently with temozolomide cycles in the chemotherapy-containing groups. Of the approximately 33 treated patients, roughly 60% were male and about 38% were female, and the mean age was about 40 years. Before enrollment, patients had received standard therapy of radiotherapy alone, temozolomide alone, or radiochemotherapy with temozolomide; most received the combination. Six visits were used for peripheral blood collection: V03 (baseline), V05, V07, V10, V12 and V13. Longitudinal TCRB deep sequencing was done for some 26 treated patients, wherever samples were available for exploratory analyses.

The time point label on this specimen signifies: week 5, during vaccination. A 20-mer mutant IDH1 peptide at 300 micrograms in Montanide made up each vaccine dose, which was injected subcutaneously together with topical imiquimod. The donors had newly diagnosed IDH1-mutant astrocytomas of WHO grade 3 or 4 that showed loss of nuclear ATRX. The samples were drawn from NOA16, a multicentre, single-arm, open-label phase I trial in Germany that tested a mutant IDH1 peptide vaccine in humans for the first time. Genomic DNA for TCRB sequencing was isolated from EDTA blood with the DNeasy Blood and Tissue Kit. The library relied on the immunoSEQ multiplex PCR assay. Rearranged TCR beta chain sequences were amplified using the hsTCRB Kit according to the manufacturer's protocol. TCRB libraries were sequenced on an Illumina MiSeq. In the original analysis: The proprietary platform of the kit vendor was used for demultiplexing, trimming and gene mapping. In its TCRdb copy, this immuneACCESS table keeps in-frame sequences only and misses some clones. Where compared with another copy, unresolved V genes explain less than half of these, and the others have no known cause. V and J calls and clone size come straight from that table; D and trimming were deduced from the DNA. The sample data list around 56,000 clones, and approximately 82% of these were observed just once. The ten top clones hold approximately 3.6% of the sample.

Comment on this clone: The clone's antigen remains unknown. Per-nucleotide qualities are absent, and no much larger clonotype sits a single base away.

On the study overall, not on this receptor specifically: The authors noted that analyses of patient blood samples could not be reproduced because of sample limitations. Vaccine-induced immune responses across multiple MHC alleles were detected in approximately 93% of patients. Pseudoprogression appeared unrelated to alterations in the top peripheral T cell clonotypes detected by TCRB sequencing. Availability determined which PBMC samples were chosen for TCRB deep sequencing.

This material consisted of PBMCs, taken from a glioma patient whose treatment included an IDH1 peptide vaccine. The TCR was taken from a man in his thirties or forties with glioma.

Here is the DNA: TGTGCCAGCAGAACACGAGAGAACACTGAAGCTTTCTTT. This is translated as CASRTRENTEAFF. The chain is encoded by TRBV11-2 joined to TRBJ1-1, with no confident D gene call. Spanning cysteine to phenylalanine, the CDR3 consists of 13 amino acids. This entry keeps only the CDR3 DNA: 39 bases, framed from base 1. CDR1 is given as SGHAT and CDR2 as FQNNGV, both from the germline V gene. V is clipped by 6 bases and J by 1 base, and the sequence between their germline boundaries is 9 bases long.